These T cell receptor beta chains were read from a single sample in a study of shared clonotypes between healthy human individuals. The method was immunoSEQ multiplex PCR; TCRdb's version includes in-frame clones alone and lacks a portion of them. The sample shows roughly 2 million clones, 85% to 95% of them seen only once. The material sequenced was naive CD4+ T cells sorted from blood. These receptors all come from a man younger than 35 in good health. CDR3s include the opening cysteine and the closing phenylalanine or tryptophan. The D gene is left open where the match is weak. Not every row has a clone size; where given, it reads once, few, many or a size class.

J gene | D gene | clone size | V gene | CDR3 protein | CDR3 DNA
TRBJ1-2 | - | - | TRBV10-3 | CAARGDISNYGYTF | TGTGCCGCTAGGGGGGACATTTCTAACTATGGCTACACCTTC
TRBJ2-3 | - | - | TRBV4-1 | CASSGPADTQYF | TGCGCCAGCAGCGGCCCCGCAGATACGCAGTATTTT
TRBJ2-7 | - | - | TRBV2 | CASREVSYEQYF | TGTGCCAGCAGGGAAGTATCCTACGAGCAGTACTTC
TRBJ2-1 | - | few | TRBV6-6 | CASAGRYNEQFF | TGTGCGTCGGCAGGGCGCTACAATGAGCAGTTCTTC
TRBJ1-2 | - | - | TRBV4-1 | CASSHAGAGYTF | TGCGCCAGCAGCCACGCGGGGGCTGGCTACACCTTC
TRBJ2-2 | - | - | TRBV25-1 | CASSGGAPGELFF | TGTGCCAGCAGTGGGGGGGCCCCCGGGGAGCTGTTTTTT
TRBJ2-3 | TRBD2 | once | TRBV5-4 | CASSFQAGGRDTQYF | TGTGCCAGCAGCTTCCAAGCGGGGGGCCGGGATACGCAGTATTTT
TRBJ1-5 | - | - | TRBV4-1 | CASSQERAGAINQPQHF | TGCGCCAGCAGCCAAGAGAGAGCAGGGGCTATCAATCAGCCCCAGCATTTT
TRBJ1-2 | - | - | TRBV30 | CAWSRLPADYGYTF | TGTGCCTGGAGTCGTCTACCAGCGGACTATGGCTACACCTTC
TRBJ2-1 | TRBD2 | - | TRBV4-1 | CASTPGLADYNEQFF | TGCGCCAGCACCCCAGGGCTAGCGGATTACAATGAGCAGTTCTTC
TRBJ1-1 | - | - | TRBV7-6 | CASSLRFGLPNTEAFF | TGTGCCAGCAGCTTAAGATTCGGTCTACCGAACACTGAAGCTTTCTTT
TRBJ2-5 | - | - | TRBV7-8 | CASSLRPQGTETQYF | TGTGCCAGCAGCTTACGTCCCCAGGGTACGGAGACCCAGTACTTC
TRBJ2-7 | - | - | TRBV12-5 | CASGYDRAGEQYF | TGTGCTAGTGGTTACGACAGGGCGGGGGAGCAGTACTTC
TRBJ1-1 | - | - | TRBV18 | CASSERVPNTEAFF | TGTGCCAGCTCCGAAAGGGTGCCGAACACTGAAGCTTTCTTT
TRBJ2-5 | - | - | TRBV5-1 | CASSLSPQETQYF | TGCGCCAGCAGCTTGTCGCCCCAAGAGACCCAGTACTTC
TRBJ2-1 | - | once | TRBV7-2 | CASSPALRIYNEQFF | TGTGCCAGCAGCCCCGCCCTACGGATCTACAATGAGCAGTTCTTC
TRBJ1-6 | - | - | TRBV7-9 | CASQIVLDSPLHF | TGTGCCAGCCAAATAGTTTTGGATTCACCCCTCCACTTT
TRBJ2-3 | TRBD1 | - | TRBV5-4 | CASSTRQGSPDTQYF | TGTGCCAGCAGCACTCGACAGGGCAGCCCAGATACGCAGTATTTT
TRBJ2-7 | TRBD1 | - | TRBV4-1 | CASSRSGTGLSYEQYF | TGCGCCAGCAGCCGTTCCGGGACAGGACTCTCCTACGAGCAGTACTTC